This section outlines one TCR beta chain sequence together with its context. Its matching antigen is unknown. Sorting based on CD45RO/CCR7/CD25/CD127/CD95/CD27 separated CD4+ naive, central memory, regulatory and stem cell-like memory cells. Each sorted fraction was over 95% pure. This sample was taken from a study of beta chain features in type 1 diabetes. Study findings and constraints: Type 1 diabetes patients had moderately but significantly shorter TCRB CDR3s in all four CD4+ subsets. Within the patient group, naive, central memory and Treg TCRB repertoires appeared more similar to each other than within healthy donors. The study left unresolved whether HLA type influences TCRB rearrangement.

This CDR3 has 16 amino acids. CDR1 is KGHSH and CDR2 is LQKENI in the germline V gene. J gave up 0 bases and V 4 bases, and 8 bases lay outside the gene matches. Expressed TCRB transcripts were sequenced, since all the RNA that had been isolated was reverse transcribed. The table came from immunoSEQ multiplex PCR; TCRdb's copy has only in-frame clones and leaves some out. The table lists some 150,000 clones, roughly 10% of them singletons. The gene calls are TRBV18 and TRBJ1-2; TRBD1 aligns across 7 bases. The sequence derives from a woman in her 30s with type 1 diabetes. The source material was central memory CD4+ T cells from blood. The CDR3 sequence: CASSRATGITNYGYTF. The CDR3 coding sequence is TGTGCCAGCTCACGGGCGACAGGGATTACTAACTATGGCTACACCTTC.